This is a list of T cell receptor beta chains from one sample in a study of blood T cell repertoires in COVID-19. Libraries were prepared by immunoSEQ multiplex PCR; TCRdb keeps only in-frame clonotypes and omits some of them. The sample holds approximately 240,000 clones, over 80% seen once. The sequenced sample consisted of peripheral blood. The receptors were sampled from a woman aged 25 to 45 with COVID-19, enrolled during active disease. CDR3s include the opening cysteine and the closing phenylalanine or tryptophan. The D gene is left open where the match is weak. Expanded clones are given a class, and other clones once, few, many or no size at all.

V,J,D,size,DNA,CDR3
TRBV28,TRBJ1-2,-,-,TGTGCCAGCCAAAAGGGGTCTAGTGGCTACACCTTC,CASQKGSSGYTF
TRBV30,TRBJ1-2,-,many,TGTGCCTGGAGTTTACGGGGAGACTATGGCTACACCTTC,CAWSLRGDYGYTF
TRBV11-3,TRBJ2-2,TRBD2,-,TGTGCCAGCAGCTCCGAGCGGGACGACACCGGGGAGCTGTTTTTT,CASSSERDDTGELFF
TRBV2,TRBJ1-4,-,once,TGTGCCAGCAGGGAGGCCGGTAATGAAAAACTGTTTTTT,CASREAGNEKLFF
TRBV19,TRBJ2-2,-,-,TGTGCCAGTAGTATACCCCTCGGGAGATCAACCGGGGAGCTGTTTTTT,CASSIPLGRSTGELFF
TRBV18,TRBJ2-7,TRBD2,-,TGTGCCAGCTCACCCCAGAGCGGGAGGGGCCACGAGCAGTACTTC,CASSPQSGRGHEQYF
TRBV30,TRBJ1-4,-,-,TGTGCCCGGACAGATCGTCTTTCAAAACTGTTTTTT,CARTDRLSKLFF
TRBV27,TRBJ2-7,TRBD1,-,TGTGCCAGCAGTTCCTCCGGGACAGGGCTCTCCTACGAGCAGTACTTC,CASSSSGTGLSYEQYF
TRBV6-4,TRBJ2-5,TRBD1,-,TGTGCCACCCCTTGGACAGGTCTCCAAGAGACCCAGTACTTC,CATPWTGLQETQYF
TRBV29-1,TRBJ1-2,-,-,TGCAGCGCACCGGGACTTCACTATGGCTACACCTTC,CSAPGLHYGYTF
TRBV19,TRBJ1-5,-,-,TGTGCCAGTAGTATCTTTGCTAGCTCAGGGGTTAGCAATCAGCCCCAGCATTTT,CASSIFASSGVSNQPQHF
TRBV2,TRBJ2-1,TRBD1,once,TGTGCCAGCAGCCTACAGGGGGCGGCCTACAATGAGCAGTTCTTC,CASSLQGAAYNEQFF
TRBV18,TRBJ2-2,-,-,TGTGCCAGCTCACCTGCCGGACAGCCGACCGGGGAGCTGTTTTTT,CASSPAGQPTGELFF